This T cell receptor (beta chain) was profiled in a study of T cell changes during pregnancy in multiple sclerosis. Data came from immunoSEQ multiplex PCR; TCRdb stores just in-frame clones and leaves some out. Counted here are 55,000 to 70,000 clones, more than 75% occurring once; the ten biggest clones make up 1.3% to 1.5%. This TCR was sampled from a female donor in good health, enrolled as a control in a pregnancy study. The sequences come from peripheral blood, collected in the third trimester of pregnancy.

The CDR3 nucleotides read TGTGCCAGCAGTTACTCCGGACACGGGAGCTACGAGCAGTACTTC. Its translation: CASSYSGHGSYEQYF. The genes are TRBV6-5 and TRBJ2-7, with D possibly being TRBD2 (6 bases). The V gene lost 0 bases and the J gene lost 3 bases, with 12 bases spanning the gap. The V gene's germline CDR1 is MNHEY and CDR2 SVGAGI. CDR3 length: 15 residues.